Following are 12 T cell receptor beta chains from one sample sequenced in a study of radiation and T cells in renal cell carcinoma. The time point is: blood 4 weeks post-SBRT, at nephrectomy. Treatment described: 15 Gy SBRT to primary tumor, nephrectomy 4 weeks later. Using immunoSEQ multiplex PCR, the repertoire was profiled, and TCRdb retains in-frame clones only, with some absent. The sample has around 170,000 clones; roughly nine tenths are singletons. The source was blood, collected from a patient whose treatment included radiotherapy and nephrectomy. The receptor source for this set is a woman aged 45-65 years with renal cell carcinoma.

This sequence joins TRBV18 and TRBJ2-7; TRBD2 matches at 10 bases. The CDR3 runs 18 residues. The V gene end was trimmed by 0 bases and the J gene end by 3 bases; junction bases not matched to a gene: 11. Germline CDR1 is KGHSH and CDR2 is LQKENI. The chain's CDR3 is CASSPPASGGTPVYEQYF. Here the CDR3 DNA reads TGTGCCAGCTCACCACCAGCTAGCGGGGGAACACCCGTCTACGAGCAGTACTTC.

The chain uses TRBV7-6 and TRBJ1-6; the D is unclear. The CDR3 extends over 13 amino acids. Germline V gives CDR1 SGHVS, CDR2 FNYEAQ. With 4 bases removed from V and 12 bases from J, the gap between germline ends came to 13 bases. The CDR3 loop is CASSSEAGGPLHF. The CDR3 bases are TGTGCCAGCAGCTCAGAGGCCGGTGGACCCCTCCACTTT.

This clone was recorded many times. V is TRBV7-2 and J is TRBJ1-2, with D unresolved. This CDR3 contains 17 residues. V was clipped by 1 base and J by 0 bases, with 15 bases between them. Germline V gives CDR1 SGHTA, CDR2 FQGNSA. The CDR3 sequence: CASSLGIADSANYGYTF. In DNA, the CDR3 is TGTGCCAGCAGCTTAGGTATTGCGGACTCCGCTAACTATGGCTACACCTTC.

The rearrangement uses TRBV4-3 and TRBJ2-3, with TRBD2 matching over 9 bases. Germline lookup yields CDR1 LGHNA and CDR2 YSLEER. V was clipped by 1 base and J by 4 bases; unmatched bases: 6. The length of the CDR3 is 16 residues. CDR3 residues: CASSQASSGAPDTQYF. The CDR3 DNA is TGCGCCAGCAGCCAAGCCTCTAGCGGGGCCCCAGATACGCAGTATTTT.

The chain has TRBV10-3 and TRBJ2-7, with TRBD2 identical over 13 bases. CDR1 ENHRY and CDR2 SYGVKD come from the germline V gene. The trim removed 6 bases at V and 2 bases at J, leaving 4 bases unmatched. The CDR3 is made up of 15 amino acids. In DNA form, the CDR3 reads TGTGCCATCAGCGAGGGGACTAGCGGGACCTACGAGCAGTACTTC. It is translated as CAISEGTSGTYEQYF.

Here the CDR3 reads CASSLSSSGGQETQYF. CDR3 bases: TGTGCCAGCAGCTTATCGAGCAGCGGGGGGCAAGAGACCCAGTACTTC. V usage is TRBV7-2 and J usage is TRBJ2-5, with 9 positions matching TRBD2. Unmatched junction bases numbered 6, after V lost 2 bases and J lost 2 bases. Germline values: CDR1 SGHTA, CDR2 FQGNSA. The CDR3 has 16 amino acids.

The chain recombines TRBV18 with TRBJ1-2; D remains unclear. Germline V gene sequence: CDR1 KGHSH, CDR2 LQKENI. The CDR3 covers 13 residues. The V gene lost 2 bases and the J gene lost 5 bases, with 9 bases spanning the gap. As DNA, the CDR3 is TGTGCCAGCTCACCAAGGAGGGATTATGGCTACACCTTC. Its protein is CASSPRRDYGYTF.

The chain has TRBV19 and TRBJ2-7, with D possibly matching TRBD1 (6 bases). V was pared by 5 bases and J by 3 bases, with 11 bases between. Germline V gene lookup returns CDR1 LNHDA and CDR2 SQIVND (reference sequence). CDR3 length: 13 residues. CDR3 in DNA: TGTGCCAGTAGTTTCCGGACAGACTACGAGCAGTACTTC. Its translation: CASSFRTDYEQYF. Full variable domain (missing parts from reference TRBV19 and TRBJ2-7): DGGITQSPKYLFRKEGQNVTLSCEQNLNHDAMYWYRQDPGQGLRLIYYSQIVNDFQKGDIAEGYSVSREKKESFPLTVTSAQKNPTAFYLCASSFRTDYEQYFGPGTRLTVT.

J is TRBJ2-2 and V is TRBV9; 7 bases line up with TRBD1. This CDR3 has 13 residues. J gave up 6 bases and V 3 bases, and 2 bases lay outside the gene matches. Germline CDR1 is SGDLS and CDR2 is YYNGEE. CDR3 in DNA: TGTGCCAGCAGCGATACAGGGGCCGGGGAGCTGTTTTTT. This encodes CASSDTGAGELFF. The entire variable domain, with the rest obtained from reference TRBV9 and TRBJ2-2, is as follows: DSGVTQTPKHLITATGQRVTLRCSPRSGDLSVYWYQQSLDQGLQFLIQYYNGEERAKGNILERFSAQQFPDLHSELNLSSLELGDSALYFCASSDTGAGELFFGEGSRLTVL.

In nucleotides, the CDR3 is TGTGCCAGCAGCTTAGGCGGCGTTTATAGCAATCAGCCCCAGCATTTT. It encodes CASSLGGVYSNQPQHF. The rearrangement joins TRBV5-8 to TRBJ1-5; D call uncertain. The CDR3 sequence is 16 residues long. V lost 2 bases to trimming and J lost 0 bases, with 12 bases between them. Germline CDR1 reads SGHTS; CDR2 reads YDEGEE.

The J gene is TRBJ1-2, the V gene TRBV5-1; 8 bases line up with TRBD1. The CDR3 length is 16 residues. From germline, CDR1 is SGHRS and CDR2 YFSETQ. Trimming cost V 1 base and J 2 bases; bases outside gene matches: 7. This CDR3 is CASSLSGDRTNYGYTF. The CDR3 nucleotides are TGCGCCAGCAGCTTGTCGGGGGACAGGACGAACTATGGCTACACCTTC.

The CDR3 DNA reads as TGTGCCAGCAGCTTGGCCGGGCGGGAAGAGACCCAGTACTTC. This encodes CASSLAGREETQYF. This chain links TRBV5-4 with TRBJ2-5, with D perhaps matching TRBD2 (5 bases). Germline lookup yields CDR1 SGHNT and CDR2 YYREEE (reference sequence). This CDR3 is 14 amino acids long. V dropped 0 bases and J dropped 3 bases, with 9 bases sitting between them.